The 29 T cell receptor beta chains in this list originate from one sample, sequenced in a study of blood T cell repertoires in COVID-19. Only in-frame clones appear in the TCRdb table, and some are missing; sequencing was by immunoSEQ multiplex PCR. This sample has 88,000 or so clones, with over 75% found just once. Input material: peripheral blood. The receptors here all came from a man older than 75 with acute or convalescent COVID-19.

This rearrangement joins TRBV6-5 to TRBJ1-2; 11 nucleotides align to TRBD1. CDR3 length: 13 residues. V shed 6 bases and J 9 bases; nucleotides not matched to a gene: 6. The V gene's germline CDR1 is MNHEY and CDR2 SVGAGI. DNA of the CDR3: TGTGCCAGCAGGTGGACAGGGGGCGAGAGCTACACCTTC. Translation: CASRWTGGESYTF.

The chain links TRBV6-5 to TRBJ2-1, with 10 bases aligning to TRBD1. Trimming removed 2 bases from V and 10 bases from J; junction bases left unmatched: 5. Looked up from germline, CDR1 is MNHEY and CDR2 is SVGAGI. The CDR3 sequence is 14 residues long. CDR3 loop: CASSYTGQGWEQFF. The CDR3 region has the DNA TGTGCCAGCAGTTACACGGGACAGGGGTGGGAGCAGTTCTTC.

The CDR3 bases are TGTGCCAGCAGCCCGACAGGATTTCCCTACGAGCAGTACTTC. Protein product: CASSPTGFPYEQYF. The rearrangement uses TRBV3-1 (or the pseudogene TRBV3-2) and TRBJ2-7, with a tentative D call TRBD1 (6 bases). The CDR3 runs to 14 residues. Germline CDR1 LGHDT, CDR2 YNNKEL (reference sequence). V was cut by 4 bases and J by 2 bases, with 12 bases left in between.

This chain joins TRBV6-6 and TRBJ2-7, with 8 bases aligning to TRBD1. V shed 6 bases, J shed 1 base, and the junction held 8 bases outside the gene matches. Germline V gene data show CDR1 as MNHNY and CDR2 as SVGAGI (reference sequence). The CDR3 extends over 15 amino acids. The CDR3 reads CASRLGTGASYEQYF. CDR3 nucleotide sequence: TGTGCCAGCAGACTGGGGACAGGCGCATCCTACGAGCAGTACTTC.

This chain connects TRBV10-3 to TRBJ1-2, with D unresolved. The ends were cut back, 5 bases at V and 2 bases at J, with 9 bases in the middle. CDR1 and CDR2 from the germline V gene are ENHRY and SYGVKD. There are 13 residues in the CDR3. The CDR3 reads CAISLEGNYGYTF. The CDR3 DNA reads TGTGCCATCAGTTTGGAGGGAAACTATGGCTACACCTTC.

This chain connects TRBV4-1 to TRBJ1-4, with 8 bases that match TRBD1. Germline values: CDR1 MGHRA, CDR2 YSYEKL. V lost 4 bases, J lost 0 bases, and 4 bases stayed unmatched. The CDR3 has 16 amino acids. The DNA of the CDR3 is TGCGCCAGCAGCCGTCAGGGGGCGGCAACTAATGAAAAACTGTTTTTT. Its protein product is CASSRQGAATNEKLFF.

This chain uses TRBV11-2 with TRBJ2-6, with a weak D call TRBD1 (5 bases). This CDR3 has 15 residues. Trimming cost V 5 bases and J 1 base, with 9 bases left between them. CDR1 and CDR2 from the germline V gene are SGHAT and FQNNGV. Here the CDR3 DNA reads TGTGCCAGCAGCAACTCAGGGTCTGGGGCCAACGTCCTGACTTTC. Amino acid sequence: CASSNSGSGANVLTF.

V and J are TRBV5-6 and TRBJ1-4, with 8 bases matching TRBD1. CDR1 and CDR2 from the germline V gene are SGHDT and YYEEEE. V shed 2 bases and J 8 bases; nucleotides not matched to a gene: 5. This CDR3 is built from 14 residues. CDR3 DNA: TGTGCCAGCAGCTTCGGACAGGGCGACGAAAAACTGTTTTTT. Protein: CASSFGQGDEKLFF. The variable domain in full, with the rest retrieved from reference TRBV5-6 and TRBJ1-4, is DAGVTQSPTHLIKTRGQQVTLRCSPKSGHDTVSWYQQALGQGPQFIFQYYEEEERQRGNFPDRFSGHQFPNYSSELNVNALLLGDSALYLCASSFGQGDEKLFFGSGTQLSVL.

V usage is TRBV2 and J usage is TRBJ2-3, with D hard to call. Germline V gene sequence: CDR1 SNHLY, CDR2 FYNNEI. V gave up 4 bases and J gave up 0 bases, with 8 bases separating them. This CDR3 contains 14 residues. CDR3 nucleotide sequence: TGTGCCAGCAGTGCACCCACTAGCACAGATACGCAGTATTTT. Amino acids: CASSAPTSTDTQYF. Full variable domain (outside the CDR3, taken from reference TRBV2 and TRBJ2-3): EPEVTQTPSHQVTQMGQEVILRCVPISNHLYFYWYRQILGQKVEFLVSFYNNEISEKSEIFDDQFSVERPDGSNFTLKIRSTKLEDSAMYFCASSAPTSTDTQYFGPGTRLTVL.

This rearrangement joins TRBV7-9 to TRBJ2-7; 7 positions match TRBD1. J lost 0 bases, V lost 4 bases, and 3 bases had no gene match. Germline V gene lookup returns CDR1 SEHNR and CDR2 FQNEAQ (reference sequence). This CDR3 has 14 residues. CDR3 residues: CASSWTGPSYEQYF. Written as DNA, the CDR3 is TGTGCCAGCAGCTGGACAGGTCCCTCCTACGAGCAGTACTTC. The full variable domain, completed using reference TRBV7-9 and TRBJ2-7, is DTGVSQNPRHKITKRGQNVTFRCDPISEHNRLYWYRQTLGQGPEFLTYFQNEAQLEKSRLLSDRFSAERPKGSFSTLEIQRTEQGDSAMYLCASSWTGPSYEQYFGPGTRLTVT.

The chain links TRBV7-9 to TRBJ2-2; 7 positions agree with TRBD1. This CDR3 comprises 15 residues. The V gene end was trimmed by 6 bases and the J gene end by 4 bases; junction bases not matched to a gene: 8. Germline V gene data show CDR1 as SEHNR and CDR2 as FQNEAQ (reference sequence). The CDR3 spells CASSSDRVATGELFF. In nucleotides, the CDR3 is TGTGCCAGCAGTTCTGACAGGGTCGCCACCGGGGAGCTGTTTTTT.

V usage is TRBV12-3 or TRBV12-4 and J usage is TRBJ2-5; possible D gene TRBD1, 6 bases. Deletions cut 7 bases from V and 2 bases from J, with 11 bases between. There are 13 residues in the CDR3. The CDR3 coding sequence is TGTGCCAGCACCTTAGGACAGCAAGAGACCCAGTACTTC. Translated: CASTLGQQETQYF.

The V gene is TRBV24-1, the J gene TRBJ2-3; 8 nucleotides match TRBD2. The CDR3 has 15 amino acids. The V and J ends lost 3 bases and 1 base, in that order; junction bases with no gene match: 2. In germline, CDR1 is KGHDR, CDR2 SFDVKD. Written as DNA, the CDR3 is TGTGCCACCAGTGATAGGCGGGGGGGCACAGATACGCAGTATTTT. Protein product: CATSDRRGGTDTQYF.

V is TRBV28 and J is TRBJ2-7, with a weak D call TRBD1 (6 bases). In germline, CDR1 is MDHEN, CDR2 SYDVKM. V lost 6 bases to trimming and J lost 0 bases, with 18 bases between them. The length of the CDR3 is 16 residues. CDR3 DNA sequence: TGTGCCAGCAGACGCCCTACAGGGACCCCCTCCTACGAGCAGTACTTC. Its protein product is CASRRPTGTPSYEQYF.

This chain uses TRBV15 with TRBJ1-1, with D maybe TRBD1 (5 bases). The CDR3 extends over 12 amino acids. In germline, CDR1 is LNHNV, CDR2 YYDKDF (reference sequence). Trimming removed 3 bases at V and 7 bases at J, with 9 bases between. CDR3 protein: CATSRLDSEAFF. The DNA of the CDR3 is TGTGCCACCAGCAGGCTTGACAGTGAAGCTTTCTTT.

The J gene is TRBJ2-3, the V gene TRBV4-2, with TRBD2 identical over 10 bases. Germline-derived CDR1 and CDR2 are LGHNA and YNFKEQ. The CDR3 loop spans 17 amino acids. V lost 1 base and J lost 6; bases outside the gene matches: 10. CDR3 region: CASSQGNLAGAHDTQYF. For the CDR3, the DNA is TGTGCCAGCAGCCAAGGGAATCTAGCGGGGGCTCACGATACGCAGTATTTT.

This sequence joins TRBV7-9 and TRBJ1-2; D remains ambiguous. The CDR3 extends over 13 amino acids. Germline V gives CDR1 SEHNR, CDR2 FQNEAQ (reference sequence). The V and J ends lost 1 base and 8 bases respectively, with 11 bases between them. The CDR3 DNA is TGTGCCAGCAGCTTAGGAGGGATAGAGGGCTACACCTTC. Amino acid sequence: CASSLGGIEGYTF. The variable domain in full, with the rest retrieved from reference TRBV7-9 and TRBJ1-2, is DTGVSQNPRHKITKRGQNVTFRCDPISEHNRLYWYRQTLGQGPEFLTYFQNEAQLEKSRLLSDRFSAERPKGSFSTLEIQRTEQGDSAMYLCASSLGGIEGYTFGSGTRLTVV.

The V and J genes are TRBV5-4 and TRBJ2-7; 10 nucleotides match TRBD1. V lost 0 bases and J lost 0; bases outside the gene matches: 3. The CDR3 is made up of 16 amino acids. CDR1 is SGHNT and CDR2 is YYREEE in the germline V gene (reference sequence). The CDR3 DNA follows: TGTGCCAGCAGCTTGGGTGACAGGGGGCTCTCCTACGAGCAGTACTTC. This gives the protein CASSLGDRGLSYEQYF.

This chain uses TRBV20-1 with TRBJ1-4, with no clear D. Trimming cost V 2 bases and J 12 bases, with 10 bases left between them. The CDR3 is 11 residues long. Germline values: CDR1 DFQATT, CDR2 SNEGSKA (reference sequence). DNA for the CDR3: TGCAGTGCTAGAAAGGGAGCCGAACTGTTTTTT. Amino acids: CSARKGAELFF.

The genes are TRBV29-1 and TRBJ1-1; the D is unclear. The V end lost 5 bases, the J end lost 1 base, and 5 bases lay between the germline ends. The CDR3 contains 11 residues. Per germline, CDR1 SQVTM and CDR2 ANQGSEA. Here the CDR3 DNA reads TGCAGCGTTTACAGGAACACTGAAGCTTTCTTT. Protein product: CSVYRNTEAFF. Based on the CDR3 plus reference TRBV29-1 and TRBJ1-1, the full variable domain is SAVISQKPSRDICQRGTSLTIQCQVDSQVTMMFWYRQQPGQSLTLIATANQGSEATYESGFVIDKFPISRPNLTFSTLTVSNMSPEDSSIYLCSVYRNTEAFFGQGTRLTVV.

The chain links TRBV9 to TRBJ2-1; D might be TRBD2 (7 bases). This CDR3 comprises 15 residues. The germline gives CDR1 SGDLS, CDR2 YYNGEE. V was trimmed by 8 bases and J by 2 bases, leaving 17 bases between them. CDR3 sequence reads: CASSLRGAPYNEQFF. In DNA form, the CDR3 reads TGTGCCAGTTCCCTCCGGGGGGCCCCCTACAATGAGCAGTTCTTC. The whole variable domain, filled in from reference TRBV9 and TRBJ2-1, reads DSGVTQTPKHLITATGQRVTLRCSPRSGDLSVYWYQQSLDQGLQFLIQYYNGEERAKGNILERFSAQQFPDLHSELNLSSLELGDSALYFCASSLRGAPYNEQFFGPGTRLTVL.

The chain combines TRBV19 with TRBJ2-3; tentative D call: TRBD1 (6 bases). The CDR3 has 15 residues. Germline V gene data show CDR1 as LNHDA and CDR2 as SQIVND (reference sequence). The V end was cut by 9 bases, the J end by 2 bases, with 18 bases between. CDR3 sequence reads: CASTGAGAPTDTQYF. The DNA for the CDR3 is TGTGCCAGCACCGGGGCAGGGGCCCCCACAGATACGCAGTATTTT. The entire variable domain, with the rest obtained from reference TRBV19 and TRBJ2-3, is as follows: DGGITQSPKYLFRKEGQNVTLSCEQNLNHDAMYWYRQDPGQGLRLIYYSQIVNDFQKGDIAEGYSVSREKKESFPLTVTSAQKNPTAFYLCASTGAGAPTDTQYFGPGTRLTVL.

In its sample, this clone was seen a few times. CDR3 sequence (DNA): TGTGCCAGCAGCTTAAGACTATCCCCCTACAATGAGCAGTTCTTC. Translation gives CASSLRLSPYNEQFF. The chain links TRBV7-3 to TRBJ2-1; tentatively, D is TRBD2 (5 bases). The germline gives CDR1 SGHTA, CDR2 FQGTGA. V gave up 1 base and J gave up 2 bases, with 9 bases separating them. The CDR3 spans 15 residues. Using reference TRBV7-3 and TRBJ2-1 for the parts outside the CDR3, the full variable domain is GAGVSQTPSNKVTEKGKYVELRCDPISGHTALYWYRQSLGQGPEFLIYFQGTGAADDSGLPNDRFFAVRPEGSVSTLKIQRTERGDSAVYLCASSLRLSPYNEQFFGPGTRLTVL.

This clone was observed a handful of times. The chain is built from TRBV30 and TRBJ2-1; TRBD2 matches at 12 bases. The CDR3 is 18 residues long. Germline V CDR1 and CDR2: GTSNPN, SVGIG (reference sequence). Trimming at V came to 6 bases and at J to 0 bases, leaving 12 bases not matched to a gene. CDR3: CACLYGTSGSSSYNEQFF. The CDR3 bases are TGTGCCTGTTTATACGGGACTAGCGGGTCGAGCTCCTACAATGAGCAGTTCTTC.

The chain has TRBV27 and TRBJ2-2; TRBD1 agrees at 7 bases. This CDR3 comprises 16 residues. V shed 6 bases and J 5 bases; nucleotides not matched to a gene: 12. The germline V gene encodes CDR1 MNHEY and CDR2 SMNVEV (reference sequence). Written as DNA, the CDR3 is TGTGCCAGCAGAACTTCTAAACAGGGGTCTACCGGGGAGCTGTTTTTT. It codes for CASRTSKQGSTGELFF.

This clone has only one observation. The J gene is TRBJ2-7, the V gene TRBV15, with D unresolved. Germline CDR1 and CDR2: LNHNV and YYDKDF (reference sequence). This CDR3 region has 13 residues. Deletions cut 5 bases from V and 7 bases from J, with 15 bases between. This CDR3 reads CATSPKAGLEQYF. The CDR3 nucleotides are TGTGCCACCAGCCCCAAAGCTGGGCTGGAGCAGTACTTC.

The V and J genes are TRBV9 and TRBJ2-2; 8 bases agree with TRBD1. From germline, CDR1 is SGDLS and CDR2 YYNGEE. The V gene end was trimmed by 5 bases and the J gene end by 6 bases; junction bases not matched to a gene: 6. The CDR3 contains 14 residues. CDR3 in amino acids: CASRPTGGSGELFF. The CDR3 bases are TGTGCCAGCAGGCCCACAGGGGGGTCCGGGGAGCTGTTTTTT.

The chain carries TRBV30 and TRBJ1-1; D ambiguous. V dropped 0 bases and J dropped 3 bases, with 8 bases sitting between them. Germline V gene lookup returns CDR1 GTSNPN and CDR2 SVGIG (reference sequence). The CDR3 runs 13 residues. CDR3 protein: CAWSVATDTEAFF. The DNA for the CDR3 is TGTGCCTGGAGTGTAGCTACGGACACTGAAGCTTTCTTT.

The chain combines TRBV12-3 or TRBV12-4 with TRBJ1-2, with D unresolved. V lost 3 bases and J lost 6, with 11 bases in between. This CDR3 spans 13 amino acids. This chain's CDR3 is CASSFDWTDGYTF. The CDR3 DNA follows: TGTGCCAGCAGTTTCGATTGGACTGATGGCTACACCTTC.